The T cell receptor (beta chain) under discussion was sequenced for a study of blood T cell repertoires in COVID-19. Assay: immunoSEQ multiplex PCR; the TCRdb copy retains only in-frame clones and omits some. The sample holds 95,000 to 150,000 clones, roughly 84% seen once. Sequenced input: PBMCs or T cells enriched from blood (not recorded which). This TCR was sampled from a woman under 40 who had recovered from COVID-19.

The CDR3 loop reads CASTLQGSYEQYF. Here the CDR3 DNA reads TGTGCCAGCACCCTACAGGGTTCCTACGAGCAGTACTTC. V gene TRBV12-3 or TRBV12-4 combines with J gene TRBJ2-7; D is perhaps TRBD1 (6 bases). Between the trimmed V and J ends, which lost 7 bases and 1 base, there was a span of 11 bases. This CDR3 comprises 13 residues.